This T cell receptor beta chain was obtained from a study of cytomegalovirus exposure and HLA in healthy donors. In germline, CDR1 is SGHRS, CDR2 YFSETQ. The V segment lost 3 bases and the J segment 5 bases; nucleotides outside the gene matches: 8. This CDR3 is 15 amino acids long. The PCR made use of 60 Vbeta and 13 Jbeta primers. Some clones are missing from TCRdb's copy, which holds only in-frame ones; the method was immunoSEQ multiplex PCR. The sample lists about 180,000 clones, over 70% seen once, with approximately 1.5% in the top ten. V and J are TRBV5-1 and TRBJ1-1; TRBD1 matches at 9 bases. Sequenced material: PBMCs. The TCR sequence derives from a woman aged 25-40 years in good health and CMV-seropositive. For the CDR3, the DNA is TGCGCCAGCAGCTCCCGGACAGGGGAAGGTACTGAAGCTTTCTTT. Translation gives CASSSRTGEGTEAFF.